A selection of T cell receptor beta chains follows, all from one sample in a study of regulatory T cells in long-lasting Graves disease. TCRdb re-derived calls from the multiplex PCR reads in MiXCR, one entry per CDR3 protein. In the table there are 250,000 or so distinct CDR3 sequences, about 18% of which are singletons. The same sample was also studied in work on T cells in Graves' hyperthyroidism and ophthalmopathy.

The sample consisted of peripheral blood mononuclear cells (PBMCs), taken at new diagnosis, from a patient treated with antithyroid drugs. Source of these receptors: a woman aged 25 to 39 with Graves disease. CDR3s include the opening cysteine and the closing phenylalanine or tryptophan. D genes are given only for firm matches. Clone size is stated in some rows and not others, as once, few, many or a class when expanded.

CDR3aa | CDR3nt | j_gene | d_gene | v_gene | abundance
CASSIGLSGQPQHF | TGTGCCAGTAGTATCGGTTTGTCCGGTCAGCCCCAGCATTTT | TRBJ1-5 | . | TRBV19 | .
CASSRDSHNEQFF | TGTGCCAGTAGTCGGGACAGCCACAATGAGCAGTTCTTC | TRBJ2-1 | TRBD1 | TRBV2 | many
CSASGATGFDEQFF | TGCAGTGCTAGCGGGGCCACGGGTTTCGATGAGCAGTTCTTC | TRBJ2-1 | . | TRBV20-1 | many
CAISALQEGGTDTQYF | TGTGCCATCAGTGCCCTTCAAGAGGGGGGCACAGATACGCAGTATTTT | TRBJ2-3 | . | TRBV10-3 | many
CASSLPGGVDGYTF | TGTGCCAGCAGTCTTCCGGGAGGGGTGGATGGCTACACCTTC | TRBJ1-2 | . | TRBV28 | many
CASSIRSEAFF | TGTGCCAGTAGTATTCGGTCCGAAGCTTTCTTT | TRBJ1-1 | . | TRBV19 | .
CASSEETGLTGTQYF | TGCGCCAGCAGTGAGGAGACAGGCCTTACAGGGACCCAGTACTTC | TRBJ2-5 | . | TRBV10-1 | many
CASSVGLAGEYTQYF | TGTGCCAGCAGCGTAGGTTTAGCGGGGGAATATACGCAGTATTTT | TRBJ2-3 | TRBD2 | TRBV9 | .
CSVGERGEQYF | TGCAGCGTTGGTGAAAGGGGCGAGCAGTACTTC | TRBJ2-7 | . | TRBV29-1 | .
CASSELPSGAEQYF | TGCGCCAGCAGTGAGCTACCTAGCGGTGCCGAGCAGTACTTC | TRBJ2-7 | TRBD2 | TRBV10-1 | .
CASCRTGGPNGYTF | TGTGCCAGTTGCCGGACAGGGGGACCCAATGGCTACACCTTC | TRBJ1-2 | TRBD1 | TRBV19 | many
CSAVEEKLFF | TGCAGTGCTGTTGAGGAAAAACTGTTTTTT | TRBJ1-4 | . | TRBV20-1 | many
CASSSGSRAMFF | TGTGCCAGCTCTTCGGGATCGAGGGCAATGTTCTTC | TRBJ2-1 | . | TRBV6-1 | many
CASSPDRRNTEAFF | TGTGCCAGCAGCCCGGACAGGAGGAACACTGAAGCTTTCTTT | TRBJ1-1 | TRBD1 | TRBV9 | many
CASSPGQGRRRGYTF | TGTGCCAGCAGCCCGGGACAGGGGAGGCGCCGGGGCTACACCTTC | TRBJ1-2 | TRBD1 | TRBV5-1 | many
CASSQVLSSYEQYF | TGCGCCAGCAGCCAAGTTTTATCTTCCTACGAGCAGTACTTC | TRBJ2-7 | . | TRBV4-1 | many